This T cell receptor beta chain originates from a study of shared clonotypes between healthy human individuals. Naive CD8 cells lacked CD45RO and underwent positive selection for CCR7, leaving out terminally differentiated effector memory CD45RA+ cells. The method was immunoSEQ multiplex PCR; TCRdb's version includes in-frame clones alone and lacks a portion of them. The sample gives around 1.9 million clones, around 93% of which show up once; around 1.7% is in the top ten. This CDR3 comprises 16 residues. Germline V gene lookup returns CDR1 MRHNA and CDR2 SNTAGT. V was trimmed by 6 bases and J by 5 bases, leaving 23 bases between them.

This TCR came from a young man in good health. Some clones in this sample may be carry-over from other donors' samples. The J gene is TRBJ2-7, the V gene TRBV6-4; D is ambiguous. The specimen sequenced was naive CD8+ T cells from PBMCs. The CDR3 loop is CASRKIGQPQDDEQYF. Here the CDR3 DNA reads TGTGCCAGCAGGAAAATAGGGCAGCCCCAGGATGACGAGCAGTACTTC.